This is a list of T cell receptor beta chains from one sample in a study of cytomegalovirus exposure and HLA in healthy donors. Only in-frame clones appear in the TCRdb table, and some are missing; sequencing was by immunoSEQ multiplex PCR. The sample carries approximately 130,000 clones, about four fifths recorded once. Material for sequencing was PBMCs. These receptors originate from a man between 18 and 29 years old in good health and CMV-seronegative. The CDR3 runs from the conserved cysteine through the conserved F or W. A D gene is named only where the DNA matches it firmly.

D gene	V gene	J gene	CDR3 protein
TRBD2	TRBV7-9	TRBJ2-3	CATVFGPGLAGKDTQYF
TRBD1	TRBV15	TRBJ1-5	CATSDRASWMNQPQHF
TRBD1	TRBV29-1	TRBJ1-1	CSGFRLGGGTEAFF
-	TRBV7-9	TRBJ1-1	CASSLQGSSEAFF
-	TRBV29-1	TRBJ1-4	CSVQGATNEKLFF
-	TRBV27	TRBJ2-2	CASRRQVNTGELFF
TRBD1	TRBV6-5	TRBJ2-7	CASSYSDRGEQYF
-	TRBV19	TRBJ2-7	CASSIEDTYEQYF
TRBD2	TRBV30	-	CAWSVSSGGYEQYF
-	TRBV9	TRBJ2-2	CASSVVGVSAGPGELFF
-	TRBV7-9	TRBJ2-5	CASSSRRGGQETQYF
TRBD1	TRBV7-8	TRBJ1-2	CASSLARTGGDGEGKYGYTF
TRBD1	TRBV9	TRBJ1-2	CASSEGQGNYGYTF
TRBD1	TRBV5-4	TRBJ1-1	CATRTGKFPNTEAFF
-	TRBV4-3	TRBJ1-2	CASSQAGGGVDGYTF
TRBD1	TRBV6-4	TRBJ1-2	CASRDREANGYTF
TRBD2	TRBV4-2	TRBJ2-3	CASSQAQAGGSTDTQYF
TRBD1	TRBV11-3	TRBJ1-1	CVSSRNRGATEAFF
TRBD1	TRBV27	TRBJ1-5	CASSLTGGSNQPQHF
-	TRBV6-5	TRBJ2-3	CASSYEETDTQYF
TRBD2	TRBV10-1	TRBJ2-3	CATLNQRGSTDTQYF
TRBD2	TRBV30	TRBJ2-1	CAWIPTSQRGYNEQFF
TRBD1	TRBV9	TRBJ2-7	CASSGRQGIGEQYF
TRBD1	TRBV6-6	TRBJ2-7	CASSSGQGLFEQYF
-	TRBV9	TRBJ2-2	CASSVPQGLNTGELFF
TRBD1	TRBV4-1	TRBJ1-5	CASSLGQGARPQHF
TRBD2	TRBV7-2	TRBJ2-1	CASRKTSVRNEQFF